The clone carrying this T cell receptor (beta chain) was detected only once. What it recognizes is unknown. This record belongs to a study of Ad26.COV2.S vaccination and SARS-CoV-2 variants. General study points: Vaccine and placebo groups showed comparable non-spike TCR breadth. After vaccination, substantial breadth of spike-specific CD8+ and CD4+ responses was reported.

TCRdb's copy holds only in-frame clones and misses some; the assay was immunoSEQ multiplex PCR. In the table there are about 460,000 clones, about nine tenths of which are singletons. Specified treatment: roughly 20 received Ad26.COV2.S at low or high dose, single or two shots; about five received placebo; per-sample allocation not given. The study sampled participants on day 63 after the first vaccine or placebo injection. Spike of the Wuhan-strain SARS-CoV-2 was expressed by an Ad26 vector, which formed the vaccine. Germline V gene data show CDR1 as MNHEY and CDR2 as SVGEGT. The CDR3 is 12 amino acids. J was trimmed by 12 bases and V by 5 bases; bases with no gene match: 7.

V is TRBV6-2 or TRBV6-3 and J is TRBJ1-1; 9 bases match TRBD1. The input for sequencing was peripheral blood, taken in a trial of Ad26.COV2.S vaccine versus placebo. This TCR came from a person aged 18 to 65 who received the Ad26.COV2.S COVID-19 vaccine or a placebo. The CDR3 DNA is TGTGCCAGCAGTCGACAGGGGGTAAGGTCTTTCTTT. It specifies CASSRQGVRSFF.